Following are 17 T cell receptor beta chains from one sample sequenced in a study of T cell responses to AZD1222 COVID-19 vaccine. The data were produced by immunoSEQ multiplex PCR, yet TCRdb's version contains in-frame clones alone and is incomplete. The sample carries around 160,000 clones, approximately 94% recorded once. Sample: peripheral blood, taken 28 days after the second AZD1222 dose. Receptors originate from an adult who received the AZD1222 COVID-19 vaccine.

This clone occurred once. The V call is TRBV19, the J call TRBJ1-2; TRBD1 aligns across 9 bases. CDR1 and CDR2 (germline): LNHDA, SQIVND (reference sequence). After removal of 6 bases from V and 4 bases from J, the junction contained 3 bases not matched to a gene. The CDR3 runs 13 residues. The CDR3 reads CASRDRGFYGYTF. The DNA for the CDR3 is TGTGCCAGTAGGGACAGGGGTTTCTATGGCTACACCTTC.

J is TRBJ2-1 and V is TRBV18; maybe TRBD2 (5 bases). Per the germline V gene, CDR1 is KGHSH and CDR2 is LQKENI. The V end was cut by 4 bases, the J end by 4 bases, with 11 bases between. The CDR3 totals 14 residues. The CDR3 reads CASSQERNYNEQFF. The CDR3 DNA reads TGTGCCAGCTCACAGGAGCGGAATTACAATGAGCAGTTCTTC. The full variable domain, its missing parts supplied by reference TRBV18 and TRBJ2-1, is NAGVMQNPRHLVRRRGQEARLRCSPMKGHSHVYWYRQLPEEGLKFMVYLQKENIIDESGMPKERFSAEFPKEGPSILRIQQVVRGDSAAYFCASSQERNYNEQFFGPGTRLTVL.

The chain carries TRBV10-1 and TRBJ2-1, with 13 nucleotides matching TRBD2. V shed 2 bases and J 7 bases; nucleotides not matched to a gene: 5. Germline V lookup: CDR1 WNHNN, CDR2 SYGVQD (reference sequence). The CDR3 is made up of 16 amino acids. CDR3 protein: CASSETSGRACNEQFF. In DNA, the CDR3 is TGCGCCAGCAGTGAGACTAGCGGGAGGGCCTGTAATGAGCAGTTCTTC.

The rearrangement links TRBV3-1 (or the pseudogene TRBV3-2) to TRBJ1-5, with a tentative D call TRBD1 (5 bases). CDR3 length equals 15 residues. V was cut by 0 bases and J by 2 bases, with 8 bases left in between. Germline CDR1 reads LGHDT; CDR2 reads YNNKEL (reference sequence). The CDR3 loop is CASSQEGVGNQPQHF. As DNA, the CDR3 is TGTGCCAGCAGCCAAGAGGGGGTTGGCAATCAGCCCCAGCATTTT.

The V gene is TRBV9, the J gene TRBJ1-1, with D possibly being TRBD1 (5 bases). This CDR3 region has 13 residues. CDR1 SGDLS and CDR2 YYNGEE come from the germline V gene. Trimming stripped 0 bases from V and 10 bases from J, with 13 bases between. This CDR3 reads CASSVDGFGAAFF. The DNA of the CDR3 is TGTGCCAGCAGCGTAGACGGGTTTGGGGCAGCTTTCTTT.

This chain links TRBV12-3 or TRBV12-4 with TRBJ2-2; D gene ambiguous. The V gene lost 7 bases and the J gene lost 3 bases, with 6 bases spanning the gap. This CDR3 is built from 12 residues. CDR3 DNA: TGTGCCAGCATAAAGGACACCGGGGAGCTGTTTTTT. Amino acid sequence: CASIKDTGELFF.

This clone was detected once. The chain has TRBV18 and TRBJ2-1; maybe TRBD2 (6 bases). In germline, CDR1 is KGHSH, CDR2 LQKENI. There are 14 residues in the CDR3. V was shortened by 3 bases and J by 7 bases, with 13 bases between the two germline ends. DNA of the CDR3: TGTGCCAGCTCACCGCGGGACGGAGTGAATGAGCAGTTCTTC. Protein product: CASSPRDGVNEQFF.

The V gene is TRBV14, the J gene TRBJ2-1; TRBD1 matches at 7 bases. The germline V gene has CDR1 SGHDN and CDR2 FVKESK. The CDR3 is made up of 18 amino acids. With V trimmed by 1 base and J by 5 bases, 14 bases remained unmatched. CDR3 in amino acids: CASSQVGQSVSPDNEQFF. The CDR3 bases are TGTGCCAGCAGCCAAGTGGGACAGTCGGTGAGTCCGGACAATGAGCAGTTCTTC. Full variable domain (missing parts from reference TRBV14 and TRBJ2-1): EAGVTQFPSHSVIEKGQTVTLRCDPISGHDNLYWYRRVMGKEIKFLLHFVKESKQDESGMPNNRFLAERTGGTYSTLKVQPAELEDSGVYFCASSQVGQSVSPDNEQFFGPGTRLTVL.

The chain's CDR3 is CASARLAGGLGTYEQYF. The CDR3 DNA reads TGTGCCAGCGCAAGACTAGCGGGAGGGCTTGGGACCTACGAGCAGTACTTC. J is TRBJ2-7 and V is TRBV7-2; 14 nucleotides agree with TRBD2. The V segment lost 8 bases and the J segment 2 bases; nucleotides outside the gene matches: 11. Germline V lookup: CDR1 SGHTA, CDR2 FQGNSA. This CDR3 comprises 17 residues. Filled out from reference TRBV7-2 and TRBJ2-7, the complete variable domain reads GAGVSQSPSNKVTEKGKDVELRCDPISGHTALYWYRQSLGQGLEFLIYFQGNSAPDKSGLPSDRFSAERTGGSVSTLTIQRTQQEDSAVYLCASARLAGGLGTYEQYFGPGTRLTVT.

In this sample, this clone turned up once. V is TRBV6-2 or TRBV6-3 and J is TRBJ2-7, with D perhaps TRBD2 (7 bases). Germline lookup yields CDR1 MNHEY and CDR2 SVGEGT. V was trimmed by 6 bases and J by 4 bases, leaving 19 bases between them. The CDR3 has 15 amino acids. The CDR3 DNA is TGTGCCAGCAGCTATCGCGGGGAGGGGGGTTACGAGCAGTACTTC. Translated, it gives CASSYRGEGGYEQYF.

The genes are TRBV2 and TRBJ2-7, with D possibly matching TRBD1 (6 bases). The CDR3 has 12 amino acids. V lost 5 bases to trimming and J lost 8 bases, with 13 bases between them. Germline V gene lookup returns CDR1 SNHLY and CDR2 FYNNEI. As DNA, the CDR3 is TGTGCCAGCAGTCGACTCCGGGACAAGCAGTACTTC. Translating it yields CASSRLRDKQYF.

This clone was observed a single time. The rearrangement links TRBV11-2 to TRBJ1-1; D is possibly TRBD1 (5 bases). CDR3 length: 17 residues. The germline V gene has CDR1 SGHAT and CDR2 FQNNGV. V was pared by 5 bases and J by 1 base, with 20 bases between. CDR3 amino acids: CASSAGGDSFQNTEAFF. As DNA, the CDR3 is TGTGCCAGCAGCGCCGGGGGGGATTCGTTTCAGAACACTGAAGCTTTCTTT.

The CDR3 DNA is TGTGCCAGTAGGGGGGACAGGGAAGAGACCCAGTACTTC. It specifies CASRGDREETQYF. This chain joins TRBV19 and TRBJ2-5, with 9 bases that match TRBD1. The CDR3 spans 13 residues. The germline V gene encodes CDR1 LNHDA and CDR2 SQIVND (reference sequence). V trimming: 6 bases; J trimming: 3 bases; junction bases outside the gene matches: 2.

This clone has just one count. This CDR3 is CASGASLNTNEKLFF. The CDR3 bases are TGTGCCAGCGGAGCCTCCTTAAACACTAATGAAAAACTGTTTTTT. V is TRBV2 and J is TRBJ1-4; D is uncertain. The CDR3 is 15 amino acids. Germline V gene lookup returns CDR1 SNHLY and CDR2 FYNNEI. V was clipped by 8 bases and J by 2 bases, with 15 bases between them. Together with reference TRBV2 and TRBJ1-4, the CDR3 gives the full variable domain: EPEVTQTPSHQVTQMGQEVILRCVPISNHLYFYWYRQILGQKVEFLVSFYNNEISEKSEIFDDQFSVERPDGSNFTLKIRSTKLEDSAMYFCASGASLNTNEKLFFGSGTQLSVL.

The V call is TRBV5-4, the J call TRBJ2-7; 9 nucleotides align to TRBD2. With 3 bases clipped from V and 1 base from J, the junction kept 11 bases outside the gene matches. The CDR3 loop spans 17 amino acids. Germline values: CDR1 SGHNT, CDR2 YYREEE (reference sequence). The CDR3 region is CASSSSGTSWGSYEQYF. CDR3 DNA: TGTGCCAGCAGCTCCTCCGGGACTAGCTGGGGGTCCTACGAGCAGTACTTC.

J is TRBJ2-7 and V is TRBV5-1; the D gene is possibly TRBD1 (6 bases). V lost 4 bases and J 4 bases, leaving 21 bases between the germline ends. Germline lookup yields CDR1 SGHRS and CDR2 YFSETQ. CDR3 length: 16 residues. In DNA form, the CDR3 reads TGCGCCAGCAGCCCGGTCGGACAGCCAGCCTTTTACGAGCAGTACTTC. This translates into CASSPVGQPAFYEQYF.

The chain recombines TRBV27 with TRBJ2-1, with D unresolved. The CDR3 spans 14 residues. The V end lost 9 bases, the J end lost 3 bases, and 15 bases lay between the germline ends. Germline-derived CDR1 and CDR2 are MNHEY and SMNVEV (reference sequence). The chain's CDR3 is CASQVRIYYNEQFF. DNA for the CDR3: TGTGCCAGTCAGGTGAGGATTTACTACAATGAGCAGTTCTTC.